This entry lists 10 T cell receptor beta chains sequenced from one sample in a study of T cell repertoires in cytomegalovirus infection. One entry per CDR3 protein, called by TCRdb with MiXCR from the reads. Here the sample spans 170,000 or so distinct CDR3 sequences, approximately 17% being singletons. The source material was CD8+ T cells from PBMCs. The receptor set was obtained from a human donor in good health (CMV status not recorded). Some clones in this sample may be carry-over from other donors' samples.

This clonotype showed up many times. The chain couples TRBV7-8 to TRBJ1-1; perhaps TRBD1 as D (5 bases). The germline V gene encodes CDR1 SGHVS and CDR2 FQNEAQ. V lost 4 bases, J lost 4 bases, and 13 bases lay in between. The CDR3 has 14 residues. This chain's CDR3 is CASSSLRDRTEAFF. CDR3 in DNA: TGTGCCAGCAGCTCCCTCCGGGACCGCACTGAAGCTTTCTTT.

This sequence joins TRBV29-1 and TRBJ2-4; D remains unclear. The CDR3 consists of 12 residues. The V end was cut by 4 bases, the J end by 4 bases, with 8 bases between. Germline V CDR1 and CDR2: SQVTM, ANQGSEA. CDR3 nucleotide sequence: TGCAGCGTTGTGGCCAGGAAAAACATTCAGTACTTC. It specifies CSVVARKNIQYF.

This clonotype was seen a handful of times. The chain is built from TRBV4-3 and TRBJ1-6, with D unclear. This CDR3 has 15 residues. Germline CDR1 reads LGHNA; CDR2 reads YSLEER. The V end lost 2 bases, the J end lost 5 bases, and 10 bases lay between the germline ends. This chain's CDR3 is CASSQTWADNSPLHF. In DNA, the CDR3 is TGCGCCAGCAGCCAAACCTGGGCTGATAATTCACCCCTCCACTTT.

This clonotype has just a few counts. The chain employs TRBV6-6 and TRBJ1-2; D perhaps matches TRBD1 (5 bases). V lost 0 bases and J 6 bases, leaving 14 bases between the germline ends. Germline values: CDR1 MNHNY, CDR2 SVGAGI (reference sequence). The CDR3 contains 15 residues. The CDR3, as DNA: TGTGCCAGCAGTTACTCGGCTGCGGGGCTGGATGGCTACACCTTC. Residues: CASSYSAAGLDGYTF.

V is TRBV14 and J is TRBJ2-2; D perhaps matches TRBD2 (5 bases). Per the germline V gene, CDR1 is SGHDN and CDR2 is FVKESK. Trimming took 7 bases from V and 5 from J, leaving 14 bases between them. This CDR3 contains 14 residues. In DNA, the CDR3 is TGTGCCAGCACCGGACCAGCGGCAACCGGGGAGCTGTTTTTT. Its protein is CASTGPAATGELFF.

J is TRBJ2-7 and V is TRBV29-1; no clear D. The CDR3 runs 11 residues. The V and J ends lost 6 bases and 3 bases respectively, with 9 bases between them. CDR1 is SQVTM and CDR2 is ANQGSEA in the germline V gene. CDR3 sequence reads: CSVYFGYEQYF. DNA of the CDR3: TGCAGCGTCTACTTTGGCTACGAGCAGTACTTC.

As DNA, the CDR3 is TGCGCCAGCAGCCAAGGACCCGCAGGGAGTGACACAGATACGCAGTATTTT. It translates to CASSQGPAGSDTDTQYF. The V gene is TRBV4-3, the J gene TRBJ2-3; D could derive from TRBD1 or TRBD2 (5 bases each). Per germline, CDR1 LGHNA and CDR2 YSLEER. V dropped 1 base and J dropped 2 bases, with 16 bases sitting between them. This CDR3 spans 17 amino acids.

This clonotype showed up just a few times. The rearrangement links TRBV7-8 to TRBJ2-1; a possible D gene is TRBD1 (5 bases). This CDR3 contains 15 residues. Germline CDR1 reads SGHVS; CDR2 reads FQNEAQ. V was trimmed by 1 base and J by 10 bases, leaving 17 bases between them. CDR3 coding DNA: TGTGCCAGCAGCTTAGTAGCCGCAGGGTTCGGGGAGCAGTTCTTC. It codes for CASSLVAAGFGEQFF.

V usage is TRBV7-9 and J usage is TRBJ2-3; 7 bases map to TRBD1. CDR1 is SEHNR, CDR2 FQNEAQ, per germline (reference sequence). This CDR3 contains 16 residues. V shed 4 bases, J shed 0 bases, and the junction held 7 bases outside the gene matches. CDR3 amino acids: CASSWGTAASTDTQYF. CDR3 DNA sequence: TGTGCCAGCAGCTGGGGGACAGCAGCTAGCACAGATACGCAGTATTTT.

This clonotype was detected only once. The V call is TRBV2, the J call TRBJ2-7; D unresolved. This CDR3 has 15 residues. Trimming cost V 7 bases and J 3 bases, with 19 bases left between them. Germline V gene lookup returns CDR1 SNHLY and CDR2 FYNNEI. In nucleotides, the CDR3 is TGTGCCAGCACCCAACCCGGGCCCACGGGCTACGAGCAGTACTTC. This encodes CASTQPGPTGYEQYF.